One sample yielded the 32 T cell receptor beta chains listed below, sequenced in a study of Graves' ophthalmopathy and Graves' hyperthyroidism. RNA transcripts were the template, and TCR beta CDR3 regions were amplified from them. The library came from an HTBI-primed first-round RT-PCR and a second-round multiplex PCR. TCRdb called the multiplex PCR reads again in MiXCR, with one record for every CDR3 protein. The data hold 300,000 to 500,000 distinct CDR3 sequences, with less than 20% observed a single time. Sequencing used peripheral blood. All receptors derive from a woman between 18 and 29 years old with stable Graves' hyperthyroidism.

Ten or more counts support this clonotype. The CDR3 region is CASSLGVSNTGELFF. Here the CDR3 DNA reads TGTGCCAGCAGCTTAGGGGTTTCCAACACCGGGGAGCTGTTTTTT. This chain links TRBV7-8 with TRBJ2-2; no definite D call. Trimming stripped 1 base from V and 2 bases from J, with 8 bases between. The CDR3 runs to 15 residues. Germline V lookup: CDR1 SGHVS, CDR2 FQNEAQ.

This clonotype was counted at least ten times. V gene TRBV24-1 combines with J gene TRBJ1-2; 8 bases agree with TRBD1. Germline CDR1 reads KGHDR; CDR2 reads SFDVKD. After removal of 9 bases from V and 8 bases from J, the junction contained 10 bases not matched to a gene. The CDR3 contains 13 residues. The chain's CDR3 is CATRPGQGGGYTF. CDR3 nucleotide sequence: TGTGCCACCCGTCCAGGACAGGGAGGGGGCTACACCTTC.

This chain links TRBV12-3 or TRBV12-4 with TRBJ2-7; D might be TRBD2 (5 bases). Trimming shortened V by 7 bases and J by 3 bases, and 13 bases separated the two germline ends. CDR3 length: 13 amino acids. The CDR3 bases are TGTGCCAGCAACCCGGGATCAAACTACGAGCAGTACTTC. This gives the protein CASNPGSNYEQYF.

This clonotype was counted ten times or more. The chain uses TRBV6-2 or TRBV6-3 and TRBJ2-2, with TRBD2 as a possible D gene (7 bases). The CDR3 extends over 18 amino acids. CDR1 MNHEY and CDR2 SVGEGT come from the germline V gene. V lost 0 bases to trimming and J lost 2 bases, with 16 bases between them. CDR3 region: CASSYSFSAGANTGELFF. The CDR3 coding sequence is TGTGCCAGCAGTTACTCCTTTTCGGCGGGGGCTAACACCGGGGAGCTGTTTTTT.

This clonotype was seen at least ten times. The chain joins TRBV28 to TRBJ1-5, with 9 bases identical to TRBD1. Germline values: CDR1 MDHEN, CDR2 SYDVKM. The V segment lost 6 bases and the J segment 5 bases; nucleotides outside the gene matches: 5. CDR3 length: 14 amino acids. CDR3 nucleotide sequence: TGTGCCAGCAGGCCCACAGGGGGCCATCAGCCCCAGCATTTT. The encoded protein is CASRPTGGHQPQHF.

In its sample, this clonotype was seen many times. The gene calls are TRBV5-1 and TRBJ1-1; D is perhaps TRBD1 (5 bases). Trimming pared 1 base from V and 5 bases from J, leaving 18 bases between. This CDR3 contains 16 residues. The germline CDR1 and CDR2 sequences are SGHRS and YFSETQ. This chain's CDR3 is CASSLSGVGAGTEAFF. CDR3 DNA: TGCGCCAGCAGCTTGTCAGGAGTAGGGGCGGGGACTGAAGCTTTCTTT.

In this sample, this clonotype turned up many times. The chain joins TRBV29-1 to TRBJ2-5; D unclear. The CDR3 is 11 amino acids. The V end was cut by 7 bases, the J end by 5 bases, with 11 bases between. Looked up from germline, CDR1 is SQVTM and CDR2 is ANQGSEA. CDR3 sequence reads: CSAGRWETQYF. Here the CDR3 DNA reads TGCAGCGCCGGGCGTTGGGAGACCCAGTACTTC.

This clonotype came up many times. The V call is TRBV29-1, the J call TRBJ1-1; possibly TRBD1 for D (6 bases). CDR1 is SQVTM, CDR2 ANQGSEA, per germline. Trimming left V 6 bases short and J 0 bases short, with 11 bases between. The CDR3 runs to 13 residues. The CDR3 DNA sequence: TGCAGCGTCACAGGGCTAATGAACACTGAAGCTTTCTTT. This codes for CSVTGLMNTEAFF.

The J gene is TRBJ1-5, the V gene TRBV19; 8 bases agree with TRBD1. CDR3 length: 16 residues. Germline lookup yields CDR1 LNHDA and CDR2 SQIVND (reference sequence). V dropped 8 bases and J dropped 4; count of bases not matched to a gene: 13. Here the CDR3 reads CASSIRTGGSNQPQHF. In DNA, the CDR3 is TGTGCCAGTTCGATCCGAACAGGGGGAAGTAATCAGCCCCAGCATTTT.

The V gene is TRBV12-3 or TRBV12-4, the J gene TRBJ1-2; D unresolved. CDR3 length equals 14 residues. V shed 5 bases and J shed 6 bases, with 16 bases lying between them. CDR3 in amino acids: CASSRTVGPDGYTF. CDR3 DNA: TGTGCCAGCAGTCGGACCGTAGGACCTGATGGCTACACCTTC.

This clonotype was counted ten times or more. The chain uses TRBV7-9 and TRBJ1-1; 8 nucleotides align to TRBD1. V gave up 5 bases and J gave up 7 bases; unmatched junction bases: 6. Germline CDR1 reads SEHNR; CDR2 reads FQNEAQ (reference sequence). The CDR3 spans 13 residues. CDR3 residues: CASSPLGTGEAFF. In DNA, the CDR3 is TGTGCCAGCAGCCCCCTCGGGACAGGTGAAGCTTTCTTT. Full variable domain (outside the CDR3, taken from reference TRBV7-9 and TRBJ1-1): DTGVSQNPRHKITKRGQNVTFRCDPISEHNRLYWYRQTLGQGPEFLTYFQNEAQLEKSRLLSDRFSAERPKGSFSTLEIQRTEQGDSAMYLCASSPLGTGEAFFGQGTRLTVV.

Ten or more counts support this clonotype. Written as DNA, the CDR3 is TGTGCCAGCACCAACACCCCGGGACTTGAGGGGGAGACCCAGTACTTC. This translates into CASTNTPGLEGETQYF. The chain couples TRBV6-1 to TRBJ2-5, with D perhaps matching TRBD2 (6 bases). The CDR3 sequence is 16 residues long. Trimming cost V 7 bases and J 5 bases, with 23 bases left between them. Germline V gives CDR1 MNHNS, CDR2 SASEGT.

This clonotype was detected many times. The V and J genes are TRBV2 and TRBJ2-5; D uncertain. CDR1 is SNHLY, CDR2 FYNNEI, per germline. Trimming took 5 bases from V and 4 from J, leaving 11 bases between them. The CDR3 runs 13 residues. The CDR3 DNA reads TGTGCCAGCAGTCAAACATGGGGAGAGACCCAGTACTTC. Residues: CASSQTWGETQYF. Looking up the rest from reference TRBV2 and TRBJ2-5 gives the full variable domain: EPEVTQTPSHQVTQMGQEVILRCVPISNHLYFYWYRQILGQKVEFLVSFYNNEISEKSEIFDDQFSVERPDGSNFTLKIRSTKLEDSAMYFCASSQTWGETQYFGPGTRLLVL.

This clonotype was seen many times. This rearrangement joins TRBV19 to TRBJ2-7; D gene uncertain. CDR3 length: 15 amino acids. Between the trimmed V and J ends, which lost 5 bases and 5 bases, there was a span of 19 bases. Germline V gene data show CDR1 as LNHDA and CDR2 as SQIVND (reference sequence). CDR3 sequence (DNA): TGTGCCAGTAGTGAGGTTGCGTTTGTGGCCCACGAGCAGTACTTC. This sequence encodes CASSEVAFVAHEQYF.

This clonotype was found a few times. A junction end diverges from the germline sequence, so it may reflect a read error. The V gene is TRBV19, the J gene TRBJ2-5, with no clear D. The CDR3 has 15 residues. Per the germline V gene, CDR1 is LNHDA and CDR2 is SQIVND (reference sequence). In DNA form, the CDR3 reads TGTGCCTGTAGTATGGTCGGGTTGTCGGGAGAGACCCAGTACTTC. The encoded protein is CACSMVGLSGETQYF.

This clonotype was seen many times. This chain links TRBV6-2 or TRBV6-3 with TRBJ1-5; D unclear. The CDR3 sequence is 15 residues long. The V gene lost 6 bases and the J gene lost 6 bases, with 18 bases spanning the gap. Germline V lookup: CDR1 MNHEY, CDR2 SVGEGT. Here the CDR3 DNA reads TGTGCCAGCAGCCCCTACCCCGACGGTCCTCAGCCCCAGCATTTT. Translation gives CASSPYPDGPQPQHF.

The chain recombines TRBV3-1 with TRBJ1-2, with TRBD1 as a possible D gene (6 bases). The CDR3 contains 14 residues. Germline V CDR1 and CDR2: LGHDT, YNNKEL (reference sequence). The V end lost 2 bases, the J end lost 4 bases, and 11 bases lay between the germline ends. The CDR3 loop reads CASSQQGRGYGYTF. The CDR3 nucleotides are TGTGCCAGCAGCCAACAGGGGAGAGGCTATGGCTACACCTTC. Supplemented by reference TRBV3-1 and TRBJ1-2, the full variable domain reads DTAVSQTPKYLVTQMGNDKSIKCEQNLGHDTMYWYKQDSKKFLKIMFSYNNKELIINETVPNRFSPKSPDKAHLNLHINSLELGDSAVYFCASSQQGRGYGYTFGSGTRLTVV.

Many counts were recorded for this clonotype. The J gene is TRBJ2-7, the V gene TRBV11-3; D remains unclear. Germline V CDR1 and CDR2: SGHNT, YENEEA. Deletions cut 2 bases from V and 4 bases from J, with 15 bases between. This CDR3 is 15 amino acids long. Here the CDR3 DNA reads TGTGCCAGCAGCTTAAGTGAGGATTTCCGATACGAGCAGTACTTC. This sequence encodes CASSLSEDFRYEQYF.

This clonotype was seen many times. The CDR3 sequence is CASSFQDRLNTEAFF. Here the CDR3 DNA reads TGTGCCAGCAGCTTCCAGGACAGACTGAACACTGAAGCTTTCTTT. This chain links TRBV5-6 with TRBJ1-1; D might be TRBD1 (6 bases). Germline V gene data show CDR1 as SGHDT and CDR2 as YYEEEE. Trimming took off 2 bases at V and 0 bases at J, with 11 bases between the two ends. The CDR3 sequence is 15 residues long.

Ten or more counts support this clonotype. The chain combines TRBV6-2 or TRBV6-3 with TRBJ2-2; D is possibly TRBD2 (7 bases). Germline values: CDR1 MNHEY, CDR2 SVGEGT. The CDR3 spans 16 residues. V gave up 2 bases and J gave up 3 bases, with 13 bases separating them. CDR3 loop: CASSYGGGLDTGELFF. In DNA form, the CDR3 reads TGTGCCAGCAGTTACGGCGGGGGCCTGGACACCGGGGAGCTGTTTTTT.

This clonotype was detected a few times. V usage is TRBV7-2 and J usage is TRBJ1-5; TRBD1 is a possible D gene (5 bases). Germline V gene sequence: CDR1 SGHTA, CDR2 FQGNSA. V was cut by 10 bases and J by 6 bases, with 19 bases left in between. This CDR3 spans 14 amino acids. The CDR3 DNA is TGTACCATCTCGGGGGGGGAAGCAGGTCAGCCCCAGCATTTT. Its translation is CTISGGEAGQPQHF.

This clonotype was recorded many times. The rearrangement uses TRBV6-2 or TRBV6-3 and TRBJ1-1, with TRBD1 matching 9 bases. The trim removed 0 bases at V and 12 bases at J, leaving 5 bases unmatched. Germline values: CDR1 MNHEY, CDR2 SVGEGT. CDR3 length equals 13 residues. The DNA of the CDR3 is TGTGCCAGCAGTTACTCGGGACAGGGAGAAACTTTCTTT. It encodes CASSYSGQGETFF.

The sample holds many counts of this clonotype. The V gene is TRBV20-1, the J gene TRBJ2-5; D remains ambiguous. Deletions cut 0 bases from V and 2 bases from J, with 1 base between. The CDR3 spans 11 residues. Looked up from germline, CDR1 is DFQATT and CDR2 is SNEGSKA (reference sequence). As DNA, the CDR3 is TGCAGTGCTAGAGAGCAAGAGACCCAGTACTTC. Its protein product is CSAREQETQYF.

This clonotype appeared many times. This CDR3 is CASSEEVGSPLHF. In DNA form, the CDR3 reads TGTGCCAGCAGTGAAGAGGTTGGGTCACCCCTCCACTTT. The chain employs TRBV2 and TRBJ1-6, with D uncertain. Per germline, CDR1 SNHLY and CDR2 FYNNEI. There are 13 residues in the CDR3. Between the trimmed V and J ends, which lost 1 base and 10 bases, there was a span of 8 bases.

This clonotype was counted between two and nine times. The chain joins TRBV7-9 to TRBJ1-1; TRBD1 is a possible D gene (6 bases). V lost 7 bases and J 1 base, leaving 13 bases between the germline ends. CDR3 length: 14 amino acids. Germline assignment: CDR1 SEHNR and CDR2 FQNEAQ (reference sequence). CDR3 nucleotides: TGTGCCAGCACCCGGGGGCGGGGGAACACTGAAGCTTTCTTT. Translating gives CASTRGRGNTEAFF.

This clonotype occurred many times. V gene TRBV29-1 combines with J gene TRBJ1-1; no clear D. CDR3 length: 10 amino acids. Trimming took off 4 bases at V and 5 bases at J, with 5 bases between the two ends. Per germline, CDR1 SQVTM and CDR2 ANQGSEA. The CDR3 sequence: CSVGETEAFF. CDR3 coding DNA: TGCAGCGTTGGAGAGACTGAAGCTTTCTTT.

A few counts support this clonotype. The chain is built from TRBV2 and TRBJ2-5; a weak D match, TRBD2 (5 bases). The V gene lost 2 bases and the J gene lost 5 bases, with 12 bases spanning the gap. Germline V gene sequence: CDR1 SNHLY, CDR2 FYNNEI. This CDR3 contains 14 residues. The CDR3 reads CASSEWARGETQYF. CDR3 coding DNA: TGTGCCAGCAGTGAATGGGCCCGGGGTGAGACCCAGTACTTC.

This clonotype was recorded at least ten times. The chain carries TRBV6-1 and TRBJ2-3; 10 positions match TRBD1. The CDR3 sequence is 14 residues long. Germline loops: CDR1 MNHNS, CDR2 SASEGT. Trimming removed 7 bases from V and 3 bases from J; junction bases left unmatched: 4. The CDR3 region has the DNA TGTGCCAGCACCGGGACAGGGGTTACAGATACGCAGTATTTT. Its translation is CASTGTGVTDTQYF.

This clonotype was counted many times. CDR3 region: CASGIGTGYGYTF. The CDR3, as DNA: TGTGCTAGTGGTATAGGGACAGGCTATGGCTACACCTTC. This sequence joins TRBV12-5 and TRBJ1-2; TRBD1 matches 8 bases. V was clipped by 5 bases and J by 4 bases; unmatched bases: 3. Germline V gene lookup returns CDR1 LGHNT and CDR2 FRNRAP. CDR3 length: 13 residues.

This clonotype was observed many times. The rearrangement links TRBV12-3 or TRBV12-4 to TRBJ1-5; D uncertain. This CDR3 contains 15 residues. Trimming cost V 2 bases and J 7 bases, with 15 bases left between them. The CDR3, as DNA: TGTGCCAGCAGTTTACCAGACCGGCGGGGACAGCCCCAGCATTTT. Encoded protein: CASSLPDRRGQPQHF.

This clonotype has a count of ten or more. CDR3 in amino acids: CAISPPRQPFRNTEAFF. As DNA, the CDR3 is TGTGCCATCAGTCCGCCCAGACAGCCCTTTAGGAACACTGAAGCTTTCTTT. V gene TRBV10-3 combines with J gene TRBJ1-1, with D perhaps matching TRBD1 (5 bases). There are 17 residues in the CDR3. The germline CDR1 and CDR2 sequences are ENHRY and SYGVKD. V was cut by 5 bases and J by 1 base, with 20 bases left in between.

This clonotype has ten or more counts. J is TRBJ2-5 and V is TRBV10-3, with 8 bases aligning to TRBD2. Trimming took 4 bases from V and 4 from J; bases not matched to a gene: 8. There are 15 residues in the CDR3. Per germline, CDR1 ENHRY and CDR2 SYGVKD. The CDR3 DNA sequence: TGTGCCATCAGTGCCGAGCGGGGGCACCGAGAGACCCAGTACTTC. Translated: CAISAERGHRETQYF.